The 25 T cell receptor beta chains presented below share a single source sample, sequenced in a study of blood T cell repertoires in COVID-19. The repertoire was sequenced with immunoSEQ multiplex PCR; TCRdb's copy has only in-frame clones and lacks some. The sample comprises fewer than 250,000 clones, 70% to 90% of which are singletons, and 0.7% to 0.8% rests with the top ten. Sequencing was performed on peripheral blood. Receptors originate from a woman in her seventies with acute or convalescent COVID-19.

The V and J genes are TRBV12-5 and TRBJ2-5, with D perhaps TRBD2 (7 bases). The CDR3 length is 16 residues. Trimming removed 6 bases at V and 4 bases at J, with 21 bases between. Per germline, CDR1 LGHNT and CDR2 FRNRAP. The CDR3 is CASGIPMEGGGETQYF. The CDR3 region has the DNA TGTGCTAGTGGCATCCCCATGGAGGGGGGGGGAGAGACCCAGTACTTC.

The chain employs TRBV15 and TRBJ2-5; weak D call: TRBD2 (6 bases). V was cut by 3 bases and J by 2 bases, with 22 bases left in between. CDR3 size: 18 residues. CDR1 is LNHNV and CDR2 is YYDKDF in the germline V gene (reference sequence). Here the CDR3 DNA reads TGTGCCACCAGCAGTCTCTCTCGACGATGGGGGGAACAAGAGACCCAGTACTTC. It is translated as CATSSLSRRWGEQETQYF.

This clone was counted once. The chain employs TRBV10-3 and TRBJ1-6, with D possibly TRBD1 on 6 matching bases. The CDR3 runs to 17 residues. In germline, CDR1 is ENHRY, CDR2 SYGVKD. Trimming shortened V by 0 bases and J by 9 bases, and 18 bases separated the two germline ends. CDR3 in amino acids: CAISESSLAGASSPLHF. The CDR3 nucleotides read TGTGCCATCAGTGAGTCGTCTCTGGCGGGGGCTAGTTCACCCCTCCACTTT.

The V call is TRBV11-2, the J call TRBJ2-7, with 8 bases fitting TRBD1. With V trimmed by 4 bases and J by 4 bases, 6 bases remained unmatched. Germline CDR1 reads SGHAT; CDR2 reads FQNNGV. The length of the CDR3 is 14 residues. The CDR3 region is CASSWDRMTYEQYF. The CDR3, as DNA: TGTGCCAGCAGCTGGGACAGGATGACGTACGAGCAGTACTTC.

In regard to this clone: This sample also contains other DNA sequences that code for the same CDR3. The rearrangement links TRBV12-5 to TRBJ2-7; 7 bases align to TRBD2. The CDR3 loop spans 14 amino acids. V was clipped by 4 bases and J by 3 bases; unmatched bases: 6. Per the germline V gene, CDR1 is LGHNT and CDR2 is FRNRAP. The CDR3 nucleotides are TGTGCTAGTGGTTCGCAGAGCGGGGTCTACGAGCAGTACTTC. Protein sequence: CASGSQSGVYEQYF.

As to this clone: This sample includes further DNA sequences coding for the same CDR3. This sequence joins TRBV12-3 or TRBV12-4 and TRBJ1-1; no firm D call. This CDR3 region has 11 residues. The germline V and J ends were trimmed by 3 bases and 7 bases, with 6 bases remaining between them. Here the CDR3 reads CASSLGVEAFF. Written as DNA, the CDR3 is TGTGCCAGCAGTTTGGGAGTTGAAGCTTTCTTT.

The J gene is TRBJ2-5, the V gene TRBV6-6, with D possibly TRBD2 on 6 matching bases. The CDR3 loop spans 14 amino acids. The germline gives CDR1 MNHNY, CDR2 SVGAGI (reference sequence). V was trimmed by 8 bases and J by 5 bases, leaving 18 bases between them. The CDR3 spells CASEAPGVGETQYF. The CDR3 DNA reads TGTGCCAGCGAGGCCCCGGGGGTTGGGGAGACCCAGTACTTC.

This clone appeared once. V gene TRBV5-1 combines with J gene TRBJ1-5; D not certain. The germline gives CDR1 SGHRS, CDR2 YFSETQ. This CDR3 comprises 15 residues. The ends were cut back, 1 base at V and 0 bases at J, with 8 bases in the middle. This CDR3 is CASSLYGNSNQPQHF. The CDR3 coding sequence is TGCGCCAGCAGCTTGTACGGTAATAGCAATCAGCCCCAGCATTTT.

The J gene is TRBJ1-4, the V gene TRBV6-2 or TRBV6-3, with D perhaps TRBD1 (5 bases). The CDR3 covers 11 residues. The germline gives CDR1 MNHEY, CDR2 SVGEGT. V lost 5 bases and J 7 bases, leaving 5 bases between the germline ends. Here the CDR3 DNA reads TGTGCCAGCAGTGACAGTGAAAAACTGTTTTTT. The encoded protein is CASSDSEKLFF.

V and J are TRBV7-2 and TRBJ1-2, with D tentatively TRBD1 (5 bases). CDR1 is SGHTA, CDR2 FQGNSA, per germline. This CDR3 is 14 amino acids long. V lost 5 bases and J 7 bases, leaving 17 bases between the germline ends. The CDR3 is CASSLDSLRPGYTF. CDR3 DNA sequence: TGTGCCAGCAGCCTTGACAGTCTTCGTCCTGGCTACACCTTC.

CDR3 nucleotide sequence: TGTGCTAGTGGTTTGGTGCGGACTAGCCGGAGCTCCTACAATGAGCAGTTCTTC. Translated: CASGLVRTSRSSYNEQFF. The V call is TRBV12-5, the J call TRBJ2-1, with 8 bases identical to TRBD2. V shed 0 bases, J shed 0 bases, and the junction held 7 bases outside the gene matches. The CDR3 sequence is 18 residues long. The germline gives CDR1 LGHNT, CDR2 FRNRAP.

V and J are TRBV5-1 and TRBJ2-1; D not certain. The CDR3 extends over 15 amino acids. Germline V lookup: CDR1 SGHRS, CDR2 YFSETQ. V was shortened by 2 bases and J by 0 bases, with 9 bases between the two germline ends. The CDR3 nucleotides read TGCGCCAGCAGCTTTTCTACGAGCTCCTACAATGAGCAGTTCTTC. Amino acid sequence: CASSFSTSSYNEQFF.

The V call is TRBV5-1, the J call TRBJ2-7; D might be TRBD2 (5 bases). Trimming left V 4 bases short and J 0 bases short, with 11 bases between. Germline V gene data show CDR1 as SGHRS and CDR2 as YFSETQ. The CDR3 loop spans 14 amino acids. This CDR3 is CASSLARGSYEQYF. DNA of the CDR3: TGCGCCAGCAGCCTGGCACGGGGCTCCTACGAGCAGTACTTC. Based on the CDR3 plus reference TRBV5-1 and TRBJ2-7, the full variable domain is KAGVTQTPRYLIKTRGQQVTLSCSPISGHRSVSWYQQTPGQGLQFLFEYFSETQRNKGNFPGRFSGRQFSNSRSEMNVSTLELGDSALYLCASSLARGSYEQYFGPGTRLTVT.

The CDR3 DNA sequence: TGTGCCAGCTCACCAGTCCCAGGGGGTAATTCACCCCTCCACTTT. Amino acid sequence: CASSPVPGGNSPLHF. The chain is built from TRBV18 and TRBJ1-6, with 7 bases lining up with TRBD1. Germline V gives CDR1 KGHSH, CDR2 LQKENI. The CDR3 length is 15 residues. V shed 2 bases, J shed 6 bases, and the junction held 4 bases outside the gene matches.

As DNA, the CDR3 is TGTGCCAGCAGTTTAACGGGGGGCGCGCCGAATTCACCCCTCCACTTT. As protein: CASSLTGGAPNSPLHF. The rearrangement joins TRBV27 to TRBJ1-6; D is perhaps TRBD1 (6 bases). The germline V and J ends were trimmed by 2 bases and 7 bases, with 15 bases remaining between them. This CDR3 comprises 16 residues. Germline lookup yields CDR1 MNHEY and CDR2 SMNVEV (reference sequence).

V gene TRBV19 combines with J gene TRBJ2-1; TRBD2 matches at 9 bases. Per the germline V gene, CDR1 is LNHDA and CDR2 is SQIVND (reference sequence). J lost 3 bases, V lost 6 bases, and 6 bases had no gene match. The CDR3 covers 15 residues. The CDR3 loop is CASRPAGGLYNEQFF. DNA for the CDR3: TGTGCCAGTAGGCCCGCGGGGGGGCTCTACAATGAGCAGTTCTTC.

The rearrangement joins TRBV5-1 to TRBJ1-2; TRBD1 matches 7 bases. Germline loops: CDR1 SGHRS, CDR2 YFSETQ. CDR3 length: 14 residues. The J segment lost 4 bases and the V segment lost 2 bases, leaving 5 bases of the junction unmatched. The CDR3 protein is CASSLGGSGYGYTF. The DNA for the CDR3 is TGCGCCAGCAGCTTAGGGGGCTCTGGCTATGGCTACACCTTC. The full variable domain, in which reference TRBV5-1 and TRBJ1-2 provide the parts outside the CDR3, is KAGVTQTPRYLIKTRGQQVTLSCSPISGHRSVSWYQQTPGQGLQFLFEYFSETQRNKGNFPGRFSGRQFSNSRSEMNVSTLELGDSALYLCASSLGGSGYGYTFGSGTRLTVV.

V usage is TRBV19 and J usage is TRBJ2-4, with 8 bases that match TRBD2. Germline V gives CDR1 LNHDA, CDR2 SQIVND (reference sequence). The V and J ends lost 5 bases and 0 bases, in that order; junction bases with no gene match: 9. The CDR3 extends over 17 amino acids. This CDR3 is CASSAPTSALAKNIQYF. The CDR3 nucleotides read TGTGCCAGTAGTGCACCGACTAGCGCCCTAGCCAAAAACATTCAGTACTTC.

The chain links TRBV6-2 or TRBV6-3 to TRBJ2-5, with 8 bases identical to TRBD1. The assigned J gene may be wrong: the sequence end matches TRBJ2-7 better. The germline V gene encodes CDR1 MNHEY and CDR2 SVGEGT. The CDR3 runs 12 residues. CDR3 nucleotide sequence: TGTGCCAGCAGCTGGACAGGGAACGAGCAGTACTTC. This encodes CASSWTGNEQYF.

The V call is TRBV24-1, the J call TRBJ2-6; 9 bases match TRBD1. The germline CDR1 and CDR2 sequences are KGHDR and SFDVKD. There are 18 residues in the CDR3. J was trimmed by 2 bases and V by 6 bases; bases with no gene match: 10. This chain's CDR3 is CATSSQPGQGAGANVLTF. The CDR3 region has the DNA TGTGCCACCAGTTCCCAACCGGGACAGGGAGCTGGGGCCAACGTCCTGACTTTC.

This chain connects TRBV7-9 to TRBJ1-4; TRBD1 is a possible D gene (6 bases). Trimming shortened V by 4 bases and J by 1 base, and 13 bases separated the two germline ends. Germline V CDR1 and CDR2: SEHNR, FQNEAQ (reference sequence). The CDR3 extends over 16 amino acids. DNA of the CDR3: TGTGCCAGCAGCTCGTACACGACAGGAACTAATGAAAAACTGTTTTTT. It specifies CASSSYTTGTNEKLFF.

This chain uses TRBV3-1 (or the pseudogene TRBV3-2) with TRBJ2-7; 8 bases agree with TRBD2. Per germline, CDR1 LGHDT and CDR2 YNNKEL (reference sequence). The CDR3 runs to 16 residues. Trimming at V came to 4 bases and at J to 6 bases, leaving 14 bases not matched to a gene. The CDR3 protein is CASSLLSAGALGEQYF. Here the CDR3 DNA reads TGTGCCAGCAGCCTGTTGTCAGCGGGAGCGTTAGGCGAGCAGTACTTC.

The rearrangement uses TRBV6-2 or TRBV6-3 and TRBJ2-2; unclear D gene. Deletions cut 5 bases from V and 0 bases from J, with 7 bases between. Germline CDR1 and CDR2: MNHEY and SVGEGT. The CDR3 is made up of 14 amino acids. The CDR3 protein is CASSTGSNTGELFF. The CDR3 coding sequence is TGTGCCAGCAGTACGGGTTCGAACACCGGGGAGCTGTTTTTT.

This sequence joins TRBV27 and TRBJ2-1, with D hard to call. Looked up from germline, CDR1 is MNHEY and CDR2 is SMNVEV (reference sequence). The CDR3 contains 16 residues. Trimming shortened V by 0 bases and J by 8 bases, and 17 bases separated the two germline ends. The CDR3 DNA is TGTGCCAGCAGTTTATCGAGATCGGGTCGAGCGCATGAGCAGTTCTTC. Its translation: CASSLSRSGRAHEQFF.

CDR3 loop: CASSITGTGVGELFF. Written as DNA, the CDR3 is TGTGCCAGTAGTATCACCGGGACAGGGGTCGGGGAGCTGTTTTTT. The chain links TRBV19 to TRBJ2-2, with TRBD1 identical over 10 bases. The V and J ends lost 3 bases and 7 bases, in that order; junction bases with no gene match: 5. CDR1 and CDR2 from the germline V gene are LNHDA and SQIVND (reference sequence). CDR3 length equals 15 residues.